The 5 T cell receptor beta chains reported below all come from one sample, sequenced in a study of T cell changes during pregnancy in multiple sclerosis (dated by TCRdb to between 2018 and 2021). The library was generated by the immunoSEQ multiplex PCR assay. Imported from immuneACCESS, the table was reduced by TCRdb to in-frame sequences with V and J called. These copies leave out some clones; in studies compared against another copy, an unresolved V gene accounts for under half, and the cause of the remainder is not known. The sample includes about 40,000 clones, with about 88% observed a single time. The ten largest account for around 0.51% of the sample. The sample was CD4+ T cells from peripheral blood mononuclear cells, taken in the first trimester of pregnancy. These receptor sequences come from a female donor with multiple sclerosis, enrolled in a pregnancy study.

The CDR3 region is CASSLGGGPSEQYF. The CDR3 DNA is TGTGCCAGCAGCTTAGGCGGGGGCCCCTCCGAGCAGTACTTC. The chain combines TRBV7-2 with TRBJ2-7; a possible D gene is TRBD2 (7 bases). CDR1 and CDR2 (germline): SGHTA, FQGNSA. The CDR3 consists of 14 residues. Trimming pared 1 base from V and 6 bases from J, leaving 13 bases between. Using reference TRBV7-2 and TRBJ2-7 for the parts outside the CDR3, the full variable domain is GAGVSQSPSNKVTEKGKDVELRCDPISGHTALYWYRQSLGQGLEFLIYFQGNSAPDKSGLPSDRFSAERTGGSVSTLTIQRTQQEDSAVYLCASSLGGGPSEQYFGPGTRLTVT.

This clone has just a few counts. The chain employs TRBV18 and TRBJ1-5; tentatively, D is TRBD1 (5 bases). Germline CDR1 and CDR2: KGHSH and LQKENI. This CDR3 contains 15 residues. V lost 2 bases, J lost 4 bases, and 12 bases lay in between. CDR3 amino acids: CASSPSSSGNQPQHF. The CDR3 region has the DNA TGTGCCAGCTCACCATCCTCCTCAGGGAATCAGCCCCAGCATTTT.

V usage is TRBV6-5 and J usage is TRBJ1-2, with D maybe TRBD1 (6 bases). The V end was cut by 4 bases, the J end by 8 bases, with 17 bases between. Germline V CDR1 and CDR2: MNHEY, SVGAGI. This CDR3 spans 14 amino acids. The CDR3 is CASSSTGLEEGYTF. CDR3 DNA sequence: TGTGCCAGCAGTTCCACAGGGCTCGAAGAGGGCTACACCTTC.

This chain joins TRBV6-4 and TRBJ2-7; D perhaps matches TRBD1 (6 bases). The CDR3 consists of 14 residues. Trimming removed 2 bases from V and 2 bases from J, with 10 bases in between. From germline, CDR1 is MRHNA and CDR2 SNTAGT. CDR3 nucleotides: TGTGCCAGCAGTGACACGGACAGAACCTACGAGCAGTACTTC. The encoded protein is CASSDTDRTYEQYF.

The chain couples TRBV7-2 to TRBJ2-7, with a possible D match to TRBD2 (6 bases). Germline loops: CDR1 SGHTA, CDR2 FQGNSA. Trimming left V 3 bases short and J 5 bases short, with 14 bases between. CDR3 length: 14 residues. CDR3 nucleotides: TGTGCCAGCAGCTTGGCCGGGACTGTCGACGAGCAGTACTTC. This codes for CASSLAGTVDEQYF.